This TCR beta chain was sequenced during a study of read filtering for tumor transcriptome and immune sequencing. Trimming shortened V by 5 bases and J by 0 bases, and 2 bases separated the two germline ends. CDR3 length: 13 amino acids. Germline assignment: CDR1 SEHNR and CDR2 FQNEAQ (reference sequence). Molecular barcoded adaptors covering alpha/delta and beta/gamma chains were used on approximately 400 ng RNA. MiXCR was run by TCRdb on the reads, yielding one entry per CDR3 protein. The sample has 40,000 to 55,000 distinct CDR3 sequences, roughly a fifth seen once. This clonotype is judged medium-sized.

The receptor's source is a donor aged 40 or over with multiple myeloma. The sample was a population of CD138-negative cells sorted from bone marrow. The chain combines TRBV7-9 with TRBJ2-6; D is unresolved. In DNA form, the CDR3 reads TGTGCCAGCAGCGACTCTGGGGCCAACGTCCTGACTTTC. Protein: CASSDSGANVLTF.